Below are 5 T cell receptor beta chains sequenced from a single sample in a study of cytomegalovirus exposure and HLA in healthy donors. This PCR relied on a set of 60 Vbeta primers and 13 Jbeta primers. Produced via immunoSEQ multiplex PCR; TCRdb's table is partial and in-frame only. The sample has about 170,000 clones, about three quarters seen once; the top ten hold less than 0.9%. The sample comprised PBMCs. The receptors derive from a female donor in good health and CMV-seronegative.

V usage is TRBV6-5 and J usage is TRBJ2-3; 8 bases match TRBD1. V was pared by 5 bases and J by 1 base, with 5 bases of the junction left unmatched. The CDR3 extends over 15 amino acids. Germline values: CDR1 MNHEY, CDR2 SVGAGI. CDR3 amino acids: CASSVTQGGTDTQYF. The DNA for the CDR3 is TGTGCCAGCAGTGTGACACAGGGGGGCACAGATACGCAGTATTTT.

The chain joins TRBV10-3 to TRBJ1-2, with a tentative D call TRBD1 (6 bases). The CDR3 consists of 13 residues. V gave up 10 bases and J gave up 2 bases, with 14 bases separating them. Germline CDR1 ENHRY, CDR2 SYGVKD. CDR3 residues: CATRWGGNYGYTF. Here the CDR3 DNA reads TGTGCCACGCGGTGGGGGGGCAACTATGGCTACACCTTC.

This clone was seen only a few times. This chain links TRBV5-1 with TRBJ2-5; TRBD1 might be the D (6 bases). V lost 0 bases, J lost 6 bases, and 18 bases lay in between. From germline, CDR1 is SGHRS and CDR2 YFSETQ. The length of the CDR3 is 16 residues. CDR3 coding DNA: TGCGCCAGCAGCTTGGGGCCCCCACAGGGATCAAAGACCCAGTACTTC. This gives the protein CASSLGPPQGSKTQYF.

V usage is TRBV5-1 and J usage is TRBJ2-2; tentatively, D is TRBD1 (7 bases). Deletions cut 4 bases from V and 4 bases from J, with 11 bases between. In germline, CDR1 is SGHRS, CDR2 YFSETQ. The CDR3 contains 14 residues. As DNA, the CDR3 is TGCGCCAGCAGCCAGGGGGGCCCCACCGGGGAGCTGTTTTTT. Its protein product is CASSQGGPTGELFF.

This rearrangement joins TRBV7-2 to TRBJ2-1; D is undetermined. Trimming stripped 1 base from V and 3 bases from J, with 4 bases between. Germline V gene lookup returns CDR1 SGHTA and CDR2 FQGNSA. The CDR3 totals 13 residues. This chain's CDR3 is CASSLVGYNEQFF. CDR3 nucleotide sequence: TGTGCCAGCAGCTTAGTCGGCTACAATGAGCAGTTCTTC.